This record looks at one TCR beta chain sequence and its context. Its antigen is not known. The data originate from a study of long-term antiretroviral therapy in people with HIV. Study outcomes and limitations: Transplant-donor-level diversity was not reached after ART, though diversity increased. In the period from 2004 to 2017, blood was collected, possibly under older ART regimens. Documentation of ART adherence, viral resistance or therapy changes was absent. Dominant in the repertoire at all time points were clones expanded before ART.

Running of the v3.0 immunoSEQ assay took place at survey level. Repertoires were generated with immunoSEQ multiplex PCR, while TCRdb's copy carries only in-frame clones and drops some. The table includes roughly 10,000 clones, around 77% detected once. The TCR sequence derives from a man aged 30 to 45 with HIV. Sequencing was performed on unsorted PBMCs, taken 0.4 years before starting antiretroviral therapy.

The CDR3 protein is CASSLGPGLSYEQYF. CDR3 DNA sequence: TGTGCCAGCAGTCTAGGGCCAGGACTATCCTACGAGCAGTACTTC. The chain joins TRBV28 to TRBJ2-7; a possible D gene is TRBD2 (6 bases). The germline CDR1 and CDR2 sequences are MDHEN and SYDVKM. This CDR3 has 15 amino acids. Trimming left V 5 bases short and J 1 base short, with 15 bases between.